The 5 T cell receptor beta chains below come from one sample, sequenced in a study of T-cell reconstitution after alpha-beta-depleted transplantation in children. Whole-study results and caveats: T-cell numbers and diversity, one year after transplant, stemmed largely from T cells that were newly produced.

For these receptors, no antigen is known. Unique molecular identifiers were used to barcode this TCRbeta library. TCRdb re-called the PCR reads with MiXCR, one entry per CDR3 protein. The data contain 330,000 or so distinct CDR3 sequences, 6.5% to 9% of them singletons. The material was peripheral blood, obtained 360 days after TCRalphabeta/CD19-depleted stem cell transplant. The receptors were gathered from a female patient aged 2-15 years who had a stem cell transplant for Fanconi anemia, so the T cells may come from the graft donor.

This clonotype was observed many times. The rearrangement joins TRBV20-1 to TRBJ2-3; no definite D call. CDR1 DFQATT and CDR2 SNEGSKA come from the germline V gene (reference sequence). With 0 bases removed from V and 6 bases from J, the gap between germline ends came to 10 bases. CDR3 length: 13 amino acids. The CDR3, as DNA: TGCAGTGCTAGAGATTTGGCGAGGGATACGCAGTATTTT. It codes for CSARDLARDTQYF.

This clonotype has at least ten counts. V usage is TRBV29-1 and J usage is TRBJ2-5; D is unclear. The CDR3 runs 12 residues. V was shortened by 0 bases and J by 5 bases, with 7 bases between the two germline ends. Germline V gives CDR1 SQVTM, CDR2 ANQGSEA. The CDR3 reads CSVEDRVETQYF. The CDR3 region has the DNA TGCAGCGTTGAAGATAGAGTGGAGACCCAGTACTTC.

This clonotype was counted at least ten times. The chain links TRBV5-1 to TRBJ2-2; D is possibly TRBD2 (6 bases). The V gene's germline CDR1 is SGHRS and CDR2 YFSETQ. There are 16 residues in the CDR3. Trimming cost V 2 bases and J 7 bases, with 18 bases left between them. CDR3 nucleotide sequence: TGCGCCAGCAGCTTTTTTGGGGAGGACCTGGACGGGGAGCTGTTTTTT. Protein sequence: CASSFFGEDLDGELFF.

The rearrangement links TRBV30 to TRBJ1-1; D is undetermined. V was clipped by 2 bases and J by 1 base, with 20 bases between them. The CDR3 length is 17 residues. From germline, CDR1 is GTSNPN and CDR2 SVGIG (reference sequence). Written as DNA, the CDR3 is TGTGCCTGGAGTCCAGACTTTTCCGGGAGGGAGAACACTGAAGCTTTCTTT. Translation: CAWSPDFSGRENTEAFF.

This clonotype came up many times. The V call is TRBV29-1, the J call TRBJ2-3; D might be TRBD2 (7 bases). CDR3 length equals 15 residues. Germline CDR1 is SQVTM and CDR2 is ANQGSEA. Trimming removed 3 bases at V and 4 bases at J, with 17 bases between. The CDR3 coding sequence is TGCAGCGTTGAGGGCCAAGGGGGGGTGCCAGATACGCAGTATTTT. Amino acid sequence: CSVEGQGGVPDTQYF.